One TCR beta chain is described in this entry. The data are from a study of spatial heterogeneity in lung cancer. As for the study in general: Sequencing consistently turned up more beta-chain sequences than alpha-chain sequences. Raw reads contained each unique TCR and UMI combination more than ten times on average.

A unique molecular identifier was carried by every single TCR cDNA molecule. TCRdb used MiXCR to reprocess the 5' RACE reads, holding one entry per CDR3 protein. Here the sample spans about 1,100 distinct CDR3 sequences, about 13% being singletons. Documented time point: sample taken at primary tumor resection. From tumor, nontumor lung or frozen PBMC, whole RNA was taken unsorted for sequencing. Samples came from 72 TRACERx patients with untreated early-stage lung cancer. CDR3 size: 17 residues. J lost 0 bases, V lost 3 bases, and 10 bases had no gene match. Germline loops: CDR1 DFQATT, CDR2 SNEGSKA (reference sequence).

The genes are TRBV20-1 and TRBJ2-1; TRBD2 matches at 8 bases. This clonotype was sampled from a male donor with early-stage non-small cell lung cancer. The sample in question was normal lung tissue next to the tumor, obtained at surgery. The CDR3 loop is CSASAGGPMSSYNEQFF. CDR3 DNA sequence: TGCAGTGCTAGTGCGGGGGGTCCAATGAGCTCCTACAATGAGCAGTTCTTC.